This T cell receptor beta chain is drawn from a study of cytomegalovirus exposure and HLA in healthy donors (dated by TCRdb to about 2017). Background for the entire study: According to a later analysis, the 100 to 150 validation repertoires were produced on the same platform as the approximately 610 repertoires of the first cohort. The study aimed to test whether cataloging public T cell receptors could reveal signatures of past pathogen exposure. In addition to the first cohort of roughly 670 subjects, a separate validation cohort of approximately 130 different subjects was used. To predict cytomegalovirus infection status, the study combined high-throughput TCR immunosequencing, statistical association of individual TCRs with disease status, and machine learning. Paper-wide results and their limitations: In both the original and validation cohorts, the classifier was reported to diagnose cytomegalovirus status with high specificity and sensitivity. Subsequent analysis determined that TCRs grouped into clusters in the first cohort also showed a tendency toward co-occurrence across the 120 validation repertoires, and 85% to 95% of cluster scores exceeded 0. Most TCR sequences were observed very rarely across donors, whereas some public TCRs were present in many individuals. A later analysis had no HLA typing for the validation cohort, so co-occurrence there was scored across all 110 or so repertoires. A total of fewer than 200 TCR beta chains were listed by the study as associated with cytomegalovirus. The authors suggested that the approach could potentially be generalized to other disease states and immunological phenotypes. In vitro tests confirmed that a few of the cytomegalovirus-associated TCR beta chains recognize cytomegalovirus antigens.

Library generation was performed with the immunoSEQ multiplex PCR assay. The authors' analysis ran thus. A statistical classification framework was built to diagnose cytomegalovirus status from the catalog of TCR beta chain sequences. Not all clones reach the TCRdb copy of this immuneACCESS table, which keeps in-frame sequences only. Checked studies attribute under half of the gap to unresolved V genes and leave the rest unexplained. V and J calls and clone size come straight from that table; D and trimming were deduced from the DNA. The table for this sample lists approximately 100,000 clones; about 88% of them were counted only once. The ten most abundant clones make up 1.8% of the sample. This clone was seen only once. Its antigen is not yet known. Base qualities are not recorded, but no much larger clone differs from it by a single base. The donors belonged to the validation cohort of roughly 120 subjects, which was separate from the 666-subject first cohort.

CDR1 and CDR2 are drawn from the germline V gene: SQVTM, ANQGSEA. Counted from cysteine to phenylalanine, this CDR3 has 13 amino acids. Just CDR3 DNA is preserved here, 39 bases in frame from base 1. The junction shows trimming of 4 bases on V and 4 bases on J, and the gene matches do not reach 6 bases of it. The specimen was PBMCs. This receptor was identified in a woman aged 18-29 years in good health and CMV-seropositive. Here the chain combines TRBV29-1 and TRBJ1-2; 7 bases in between match TRBD1. At the DNA level, the sequence is TGCAGCGTTGGCCCACGGGACAGCTATGGCTACACCTTC. Translated, this is CSVGPRDSYGYTF.